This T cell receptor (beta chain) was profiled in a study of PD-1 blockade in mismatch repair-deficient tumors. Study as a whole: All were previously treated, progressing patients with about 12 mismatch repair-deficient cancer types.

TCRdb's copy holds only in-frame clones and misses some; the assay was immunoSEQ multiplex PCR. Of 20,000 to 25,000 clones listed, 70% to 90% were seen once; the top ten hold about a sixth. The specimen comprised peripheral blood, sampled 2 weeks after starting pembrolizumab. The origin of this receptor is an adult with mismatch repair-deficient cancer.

The CDR3 region is CASSFDLVLTNQPQHF. In nucleotides, the CDR3 is TGTGCCAGTAGTTTCGACCTGGTTCTAACGAATCAGCCCCAGCATTTT. The J gene is TRBJ1-5, the V gene TRBV19, with D hard to call. Germline CDR1 and CDR2: LNHDA and SQIVND (reference sequence). The V end lost 5 bases, the J end lost 4 bases, and 18 bases lay between the germline ends. This CDR3 is 16 amino acids long.